The 27 T cell receptor beta chains given below trace back to one sample, sequenced in a study of immune evolution from preneoplasia to lung adenocarcinoma. Using immunoSEQ multiplex PCR, the repertoire was profiled, and TCRdb retains in-frame clones only, with some absent. The sample lists tens of thousands of clones; around three quarters were seen once. Sequencing input: FFPE invasive lung adenocarcinoma tissue. All receptors derive from a person between 55 and 69 years old with lung adenocarcinoma.

This clone has a single count. V and J are TRBV11-1 and TRBJ2-7; the D call may be TRBD1 or TRBD2 (5 bases each). V lost 5 bases and J 7 bases, leaving 18 bases between the germline ends. This CDR3 region has 14 residues. The germline CDR1 and CDR2 sequences are SGHAT and FQDESV (reference sequence). The DNA for the CDR3 is TGTGCCAGCAGCGCCGGGACGGGTGTTTTTGAGCAGTACTTC. It yields the protein CASSAGTGVFEQYF.

This clone was recorded once. Germline is not matched at one junction end, which may reflect a read error. The chain links TRBV28 to TRBJ1-1; a possible D gene is TRBD1 (6 bases). The V gene's germline CDR1 is MDHEN and CDR2 SYDVKM. The CDR3 sequence is 11 residues long. The CDR3 bases are TGTGCCAGCAGTTTCCTCTCCAACAGGGTCTTT. Translated: CASSFLSNRVF.

The chain carries TRBV5-3 and TRBJ1-2; the match to TRBD1 covers 12 bases. TRBV5-3 has ORF status, its function being uncertain. The CDR3 covers 17 residues. The ends lost 3 bases at V and 4 bases at J; junction bases unmatched: 10. In DNA form, the CDR3 reads TGTGCCAGAAGCTCACATGCGGGACAGGGGGCCGGCTATGGCTACACCTTC. Translation gives CARSSHAGQGAGYGYTF.

As to this clone: Germline and junction disagree at one end, which may indicate a read error. The rearrangement joins TRBV5-4 to TRBJ1-4; D ambiguous. Germline lookup yields CDR1 SGHNT and CDR2 YYREEE (reference sequence). The CDR3 runs to 16 residues. CDR3 bases: TGTGTCAGCAGCACAAGGCTGGGTTATGAGAATGAAAAACTGTTTTTT. Its translation: CVSSTRLGYENEKLFF. The full variable domain, completed using reference TRBV5-4 and TRBJ1-4, is ETGVTQSPTHLIKTRGQQVTLRCSSQSGHNTVSWYQQALGQGPQFIFQYYREEENGRGNFPPRFSGLQFPNYSSELNVNALELDDSALYLCVSSTRLGYENEKLFFGSGTQLSVL.

This clone was observed a few times. The rearrangement uses TRBV5-1 and TRBJ2-7, with D unclear. V lost 0 bases to trimming and J lost 4 bases, with 8 bases between them. CDR1 SGHRS and CDR2 YFSETQ come from the germline V gene. The CDR3 sequence is 13 residues long. Here the CDR3 reads CASSLEGLYEQYF. The CDR3 coding sequence is TGCGCCAGCAGCTTGGAGGGCTTATACGAGCAGTACTTC.

This chain uses TRBV28 with TRBJ2-4; 9 nucleotides align to TRBD2. CDR3 length: 20 amino acids. Germline V gene lookup returns CDR1 MDHEN and CDR2 SYDVKM. Germline trimming cut 7 bases from V and 3 bases from J; bases unmatched to any gene: 22. The CDR3 coding sequence is TGTGCCAGCACCCCCCTAGTATGGCGCGGGAGGGCCCATGACAAAAACATTCAGTACTTC. Its translation: CASTPLVWRGRAHDKNIQYF.

The chain combines TRBV7-2 with TRBJ2-7, with TRBD2 matching 9 bases. Germline V gene sequence: CDR1 SGHTA, CDR2 FQGNSA. J lost 6 bases, V lost 5 bases, and 11 bases had no gene match. The CDR3 sequence is 15 residues long. The CDR3 nucleotides are TGTGCCAGCAGCCAGACTAGCGGAGTTCAGGGCGAGCAGTACTTC. Translated: CASSQTSGVQGEQYF.

The table lists this clone with a few counts. The same CDR3 is also encoded by other DNA sequences in this sample. This chain links TRBV11-3 with TRBJ1-1; TRBD1 matches 10 bases. The V segment lost 2 bases and the J segment 3 bases; nucleotides outside the gene matches: 18. Looked up from germline, CDR1 is SGHNT and CDR2 is YENEEA. This CDR3 contains 20 residues. The CDR3 region is CASSLPYPPGQGMLDTEAFF. CDR3 in DNA: TGTGCCAGCAGCTTACCATACCCGCCGGGACAGGGGATGTTGGACACTGAAGCTTTCTTT. Supplemented by reference TRBV11-3 and TRBJ1-1, the full variable domain reads EAGVVQSPRYKIIEKKQPVAFWCNPISGHNTLYWYLQNLGQGPELLIRYENEEAVDDSQLPKDRFSAERLKGVDSTLKIQPAELGDSAVYLCASSLPYPPGQGMLDTEAFFGQGTRLTVV.

This chain connects TRBV5-1 to TRBJ1-1; 7 bases map to TRBD1. The V segment lost 1 base and the J segment 3 bases; nucleotides outside the gene matches: 3. Germline values: CDR1 SGHRS, CDR2 YFSETQ. The CDR3 contains 14 residues. CDR3 coding DNA: TGCGCCAGCAGCTTGTACCAGGGGGACACTGAAGCTTTCTTT. It is translated as CASSLYQGDTEAFF.

The chain has TRBV7-9 and TRBJ2-1; D ambiguous. Germline V gives CDR1 SEHNR, CDR2 FQNEAQ (reference sequence). V shed 1 base and J shed 12 bases, with 16 bases lying between them. CDR3 length: 14 residues. The CDR3 bases are TGTGCCAGCAGCTTAGACCCACAGAGCAAGGGGCAGTTCTTC. Translated: CASSLDPQSKGQFF.

This rearrangement joins TRBV15 to TRBJ2-1; D is unresolved. V lost 3 bases and J 6 bases, leaving 12 bases between the germline ends. The CDR3 totals 14 residues. Per the germline V gene, CDR1 is LNHNV and CDR2 is YYDKDF (reference sequence). The CDR3 reads CATSRDQALNEQFF. CDR3 nucleotides: TGTGCCACCAGCAGGGACCAAGCCCTCAATGAGCAGTTCTTC.

The V gene is TRBV19, the J gene TRBJ2-7; 12 nucleotides agree with TRBD2. The V gene's germline CDR1 is LNHDA and CDR2 SQIVND (reference sequence). Germline trimming cut 3 bases from V and 5 bases from J; bases unmatched to any gene: 5. This CDR3 contains 15 residues. The CDR3 here is CASSISTSGSHEQYF. CDR3 in DNA: TGTGCCAGTAGTATTTCGACTAGCGGGAGTCACGAGCAGTACTTC.

This CDR3 is CASKGLAGGQYNEQFF. The CDR3 nucleotides read TGTGCCAGCAAAGGACTAGCGGGAGGTCAATACAATGAGCAGTTCTTC. The chain employs TRBV2 and TRBJ2-1; 14 positions match TRBD2. V lost 7 bases and J lost 4; bases outside the gene matches: 6. CDR1 is SNHLY, CDR2 FYNNEI, per germline. This CDR3 is built from 16 residues.

J is TRBJ2-5 and V is TRBV27; D not resolved. The CDR3 covers 13 residues. V was trimmed by 4 bases and J by 0 bases, leaving 6 bases between them. Germline V lookup: CDR1 MNHEY, CDR2 SMNVEV (reference sequence). CDR3 in amino acids: CASSSADQETQYF. The DNA of the CDR3 is TGTGCCAGCAGTTCAGCCGACCAAGAGACCCAGTACTTC.

In its sample, this clone was seen a few times. The chain joins TRBV19 to TRBJ2-7; the match to TRBD2 covers 13 bases. The CDR3 is made up of 18 amino acids. V lost 6 bases and J lost 3; bases outside the gene matches: 14. Per germline, CDR1 LNHDA and CDR2 SQIVND (reference sequence). CDR3 nucleotides: TGTGCCAGTAGCCAACGGGACGGAGGACTAGCGGGAGACTACGAGCAGTACTTC. Translated: CASSQRDGGLAGDYEQYF.

CDR3 amino acids: CASSPTSSGNTIYF. The CDR3 DNA is TGCGCCAGCAGCCCGACTAGTTCTGGAAACACCATATATTTT. The J gene is TRBJ1-3, the V gene TRBV5-1; D uncertain. V lost 4 bases, J lost 1 base, and 9 bases lay in between. Germline assignment: CDR1 SGHRS and CDR2 YFSETQ. The CDR3 covers 14 residues.

The chain carries TRBV7-9 and TRBJ1-1; D call uncertain. The CDR3 has 11 residues. CDR1 and CDR2 from the germline V gene are SEHNR and FQNEAQ (reference sequence). As DNA, the CDR3 is TGTGCTGAAGTAGATGGGACTGAAGCTTTCTTT. Translating gives CAEVDGTEAFF.

The chain recombines TRBV11-2 with TRBJ2-5; D remains unclear. Germline-derived CDR1 and CDR2 are SGHAT and FQNNGV. The CDR3 is 15 residues long. The V end was cut by 5 bases, the J end by 2 bases, with 15 bases between. CDR3 in amino acids: CASSPAVRIQETQYF. In DNA, the CDR3 is TGTGCCAGCAGCCCCGCCGTTAGGATTCAAGAGACCCAGTACTTC.

This clone was detected only a few times. This chain's CDR3 is CASSYKQDSNQPQHF. CDR3 coding DNA: TGTGCCAGCAGTTACAAACAAGATAGCAATCAGCCCCAGCATTTT. This chain connects TRBV6-5 to TRBJ1-5; D remains unclear. The V end was cut by 2 bases, the J end by 0 bases, with 8 bases between. The CDR3 length is 15 residues. CDR1 and CDR2 (germline): MNHEY, SVGAGI.

This sequence joins TRBV12-5 and TRBJ2-1; the D is unclear. Per germline, CDR1 LGHNT and CDR2 FRNRAP. Trimming shortened V by 7 bases and J by 3 bases, and 10 bases separated the two germline ends. The CDR3 extends over 13 amino acids. The CDR3 spells CASVSGIYNEQFF. The CDR3 bases are TGTGCTAGTGTGTCCGGAATCTACAATGAGCAGTTCTTC.

This chain uses TRBV29-1 with TRBJ2-1; TRBD2 might be the D (5 bases). Germline V CDR1 and CDR2: SQVTM, ANQGSEA. The CDR3 has 13 residues. V lost 7 bases and J lost 9, with 19 bases in between. The CDR3 bases are TGCAGCGCCCGAACCGTCCTAGCAGGTGAGCAGTTCTTC. Translated: CSARTVLAGEQFF.

This clone was seen more than once but under ten times. Here the CDR3 reads CASSLVQGLYNEQFF. In nucleotides, the CDR3 is TGCGCCAGCAGCTTGGTACAGGGCCTCTACAATGAGCAGTTCTTC. The genes are TRBV5-1 and TRBJ2-1, with D possibly TRBD1 on 6 matching bases. There are 15 residues in the CDR3. The germline CDR1 and CDR2 sequences are SGHRS and YFSETQ. V lost 0 bases, J lost 3 bases, and 10 bases lay in between.

CDR3 DNA: TGTGCCAGCCTTTCCCGGGGACAGTTTAATGAAAAACTGTTTTTT. Translated: CASLSRGQFNEKLFF. This chain uses TRBV28 with TRBJ1-4, with 7 bases aligning to TRBD1. With 8 bases clipped from V and 4 bases from J, the junction kept 10 bases outside the gene matches. The germline gives CDR1 MDHEN, CDR2 SYDVKM. The CDR3 length is 15 residues.

The J gene is TRBJ2-2, the V gene TRBV15; no firm D call. V was shortened by 5 bases and J by 8 bases, with 9 bases between the two germline ends. This CDR3 comprises 12 residues. Germline V lookup: CDR1 LNHNV, CDR2 YYDKDF (reference sequence). CDR3 DNA sequence: TGTGCCACCAGCCTACGGACGGGGGAGCTGTTTTTT. Encoded protein: CATSLRTGELFF.

This sequence joins TRBV7-8 and TRBJ2-4; weak D call: TRBD2 (5 bases). The germline V gene encodes CDR1 SGHVS and CDR2 FQNEAQ. V was pared by 6 bases and J by 9 bases, with 9 bases between. The CDR3 totals 11 residues. The CDR3 DNA follows: TGTGCCAGCAGTCGGGATAGCATTCAGTACTTC. It yields the protein CASSRDSIQYF.

The chain joins TRBV19 to TRBJ2-3, with D perhaps given as TRBD1 or TRBD2 (5 bases each). V was pared by 1 base and J by 8 bases, with 13 bases between. There are 14 residues in the CDR3. Germline CDR1 LNHDA, CDR2 SQIVND (reference sequence). The CDR3 coding sequence is TGTGCCAGTAGTATAGGGGGAGTGAGGGGTACGCAGTATTTT. It encodes CASSIGGVRGTQYF.

This rearrangement joins TRBV23-1 to TRBJ1-2; TRBD1 matches 7 bases. TRBV23-1 is an ORF for which the function is uncertain. The CDR3 extends over 16 amino acids. J lost 8 bases, V lost 0 bases, and 12 bases had no gene match. The DNA of the CDR3 is TGCGCCAGCAGTCAATCGGGAGAGGGGGCGTCATGCGGCTACACCTTC. The encoded protein is CASSQSGEGASCGYTF.